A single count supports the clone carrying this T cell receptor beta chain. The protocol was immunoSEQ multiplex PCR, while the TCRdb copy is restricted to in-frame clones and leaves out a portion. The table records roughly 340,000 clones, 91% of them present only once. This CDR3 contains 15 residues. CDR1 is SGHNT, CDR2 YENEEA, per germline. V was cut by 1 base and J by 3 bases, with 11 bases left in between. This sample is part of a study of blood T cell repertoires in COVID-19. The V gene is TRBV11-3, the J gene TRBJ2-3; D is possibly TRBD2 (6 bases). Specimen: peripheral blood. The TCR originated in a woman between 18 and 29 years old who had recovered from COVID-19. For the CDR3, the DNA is TGTGCCAGCAGCTTAGGTGGACTAAGGACAGATACGCAGTATTTT. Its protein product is CASSLGGLRTDTQYF.